This T cell receptor beta chain was sequenced for a study of regulatory T cells in long-lasting Graves disease. Time point of the sample: newly diagnosed GD, antithyroid drugs for less than 3 months. Isolated PBMC RNA provided the starting material for the TCR library. Per American Thyroid Association guidelines, Graves' disease was diagnosed. Whole-study results and caveats: Newly diagnosed Graves' patients exceeded persistent ones in TCR diversity.

TCR beta libraries were built with iRepertoire HTBI primers and Arm-PCR of CDR3 regions. TCRdb redid the calling of the multiplex PCR reads with MiXCR, one entry per CDR3 protein. The profile covers about 430,000 distinct CDR3 sequences, with 15% appearing a single time and 7.8% taken by the ten largest. V was trimmed by 5 bases and J by 0 bases, leaving 9 bases between them. The CDR3 consists of 14 residues. Per the germline V gene, CDR1 is SGHTA and CDR2 is FQGNSA. In this sample, this clonotype turned up many times. Its specificity is unknown. These data were likewise used in another study, on T cells in Graves' hyperthyroidism and ophthalmopathy.

The clonotype was recovered from a woman in her thirties or forties with Graves disease. J is TRBJ2-3 and V is TRBV7-2, with D unresolved. Specimen: peripheral blood mononuclear cells (PBMCs), collected at new diagnosis, from a patient treated with antithyroid drugs. CDR3 bases: TGTGCCAGCAGCCCACCTACAAGCACAGATACGCAGTATTTT. Translating it yields CASSPPTSTDTQYF. Supplemented by reference TRBV7-2 and TRBJ2-3, the full variable domain reads GAGVSQSPSNKVTEKGKDVELRCDPISGHTALYWYRQSLGQGLEFLIYFQGNSAPDKSGLPSDRFSAERTGGSVSTLTIQRTQQEDSAVYLCASSPPTSTDTQYFGPGTRLTVL.